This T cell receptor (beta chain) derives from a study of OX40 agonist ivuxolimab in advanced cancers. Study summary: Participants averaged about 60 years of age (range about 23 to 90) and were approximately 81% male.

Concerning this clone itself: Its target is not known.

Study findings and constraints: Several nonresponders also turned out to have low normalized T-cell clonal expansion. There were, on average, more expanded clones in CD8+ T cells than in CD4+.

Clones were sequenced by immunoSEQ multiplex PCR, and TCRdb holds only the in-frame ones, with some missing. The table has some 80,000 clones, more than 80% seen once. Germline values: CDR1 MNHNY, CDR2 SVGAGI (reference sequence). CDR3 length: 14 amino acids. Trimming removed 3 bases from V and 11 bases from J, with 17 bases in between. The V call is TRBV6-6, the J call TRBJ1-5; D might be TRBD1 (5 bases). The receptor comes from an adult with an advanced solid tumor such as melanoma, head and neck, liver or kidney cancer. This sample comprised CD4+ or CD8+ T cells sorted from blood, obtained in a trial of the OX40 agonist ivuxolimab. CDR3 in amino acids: CASSYETVGMAQHF. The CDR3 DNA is TGTGCCAGCAGTTATGAGACAGTGGGTATGGCCCAGCATTTT.